The clone carrying this T cell receptor beta chain has at least ten counts. What it recognizes is unknown. These data originate in a study of T cells after yellow fever vaccination. Study findings and constraints: It was a weaker secondary response, yet one that peaked faster, at day 5 versus 15. Booster sampling recovered most clones from primary vaccination (approximately 97% CD4, roughly 88% CD8).

The CDR3 runs to 13 residues. Germline lookup yields CDR1 MNHNS and CDR2 SASEGT. V was clipped by 4 bases and J by 0 bases, with 7 bases between them. Each CDR3 protein gets one entry after TCRdb re-called the 5' RACE reads with MiXCR. The sample has about 320,000 distinct CDR3 sequences, around 4.5% seen once. The material sequenced was PBMCs, taken 15 days after the yellow fever booster vaccination. This TCR was sampled from a man aged 18-30 years who received the YFV17D yellow fever vaccine. The gene calls are TRBV6-1 and TRBJ2-7; no definite D call. CDR3 sequence reads: CASSATSSYEQYF. The CDR3 DNA sequence: TGTGCCAGCAGTGCCACAAGCTCCTACGAGCAGTACTTC.